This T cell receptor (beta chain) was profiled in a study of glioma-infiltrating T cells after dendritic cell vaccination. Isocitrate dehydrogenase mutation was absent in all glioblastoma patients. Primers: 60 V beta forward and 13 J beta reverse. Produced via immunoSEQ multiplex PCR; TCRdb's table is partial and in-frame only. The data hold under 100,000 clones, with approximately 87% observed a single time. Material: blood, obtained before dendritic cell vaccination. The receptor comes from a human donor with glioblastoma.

This CDR3 reads CASKTLAADTQYF. The CDR3 DNA sequence: TGTGCCAGTAAGACTCTGGCTGCAGATACGCAGTATTTT. The chain recombines TRBV19 with TRBJ2-3, with D uncertain. The germline V gene has CDR1 LNHDA and CDR2 SQIVND (reference sequence). This CDR3 is 13 amino acids long. V was cut by 7 bases and J by 4 bases, with 12 bases left in between.